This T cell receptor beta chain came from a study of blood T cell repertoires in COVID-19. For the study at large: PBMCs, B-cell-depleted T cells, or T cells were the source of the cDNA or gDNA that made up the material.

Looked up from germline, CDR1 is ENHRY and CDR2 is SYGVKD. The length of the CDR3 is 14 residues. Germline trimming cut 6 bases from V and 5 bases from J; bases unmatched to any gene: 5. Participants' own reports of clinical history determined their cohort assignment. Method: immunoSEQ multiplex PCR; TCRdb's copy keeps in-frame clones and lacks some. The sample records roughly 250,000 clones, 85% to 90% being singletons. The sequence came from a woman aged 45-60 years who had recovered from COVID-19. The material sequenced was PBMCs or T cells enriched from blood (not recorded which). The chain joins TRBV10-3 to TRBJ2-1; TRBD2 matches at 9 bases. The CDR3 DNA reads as TGTGCCATCAGCCAGGGACTAGCTAACAATGAGCAGTTCTTC. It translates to CAISQGLANNEQFF.